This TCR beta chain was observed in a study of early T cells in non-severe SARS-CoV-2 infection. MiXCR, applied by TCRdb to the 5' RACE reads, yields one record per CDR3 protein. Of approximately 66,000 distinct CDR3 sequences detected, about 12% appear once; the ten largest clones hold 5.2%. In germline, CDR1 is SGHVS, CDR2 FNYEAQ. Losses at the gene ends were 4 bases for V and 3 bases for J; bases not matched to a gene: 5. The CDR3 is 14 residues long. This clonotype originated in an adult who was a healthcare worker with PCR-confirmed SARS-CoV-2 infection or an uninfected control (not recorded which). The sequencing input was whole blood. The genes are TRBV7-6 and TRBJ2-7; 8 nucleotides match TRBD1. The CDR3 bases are TGTGCCAGCAGCTCGACCGACAGGGGCTACGAGCAGTACTTC. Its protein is CASSSTDRGYEQYF.